The 7 T cell receptor beta chains reported below all come from one sample, sequenced in a study of beta chain features in type 1 diabetes listed by TCRdb under 2018. Library generation was performed with the immunoSEQ multiplex PCR assay. The entire isolated RNA was reverse transcribed using the High Capacity cDNA Reverse Transcription Kit, and thus expressed TCRB transcripts were sequenced. TCRdb carries this immuneACCESS record with in-frame sequences only. Its versions omit some clonotypes, under half of them owing to an unresolved V gene in the studies checked, with the rest unexplained. Counted in this sample were 450,000 to 600,000 clones; around 28% of them appeared once. 0.05% to 0.07% of the sample rests with the top ten. Sequencing input: naive CD4+ T cells from blood. The sample's cell subset or site, from its label and the paper: true naive CD4+ T cells. The receptors come from a man between 18 and 35 years old in good health.

This clone was seen a few times. The gene calls are TRBV11-1 and TRBJ2-1, with TRBD2 identical over 11 bases. The CDR3 has 15 residues. V was pared by 4 bases and J by 3 bases, with 2 bases of the junction left unmatched. Per the germline V gene, CDR1 is SGHAT and CDR2 is FQDESV (reference sequence). The CDR3 loop is CASSSLAGGYNEQFF. Here the CDR3 DNA reads TGTGCCAGCAGCTCGCTAGCGGGAGGCTACAATGAGCAGTTCTTC.

This clone showed up just once. The V gene is TRBV7-8, the J gene TRBJ2-7; weak D call: TRBD1 (6 bases). The CDR3 has 13 amino acids. Trimming shortened V by 0 bases and J by 7 bases, and 10 bases separated the two germline ends. The germline gives CDR1 SGHVS, CDR2 FQNEAQ. The CDR3 reads CASSLAHTGEQYF. The CDR3, as DNA: TGTGCCAGCAGCTTAGCGCATACAGGGGAGCAGTACTTC.

This chain uses TRBV9 with TRBJ2-1; D is uncertain. The CDR3 loop spans 14 amino acids. Germline CDR1 and CDR2: SGDLS and YYNGEE. V lost 4 bases and J lost 1, with 9 bases in between. The CDR3 DNA reads TGTGCCAGCAGCCCCCAGGTTTCCTACAATGAGCAGTTCTTC. The encoded protein is CASSPQVSYNEQFF.

The V call is TRBV7-9, the J call TRBJ2-3; 11 nucleotides agree with TRBD1. Germline CDR1 is SEHNR and CDR2 is FQNEAQ (reference sequence). The V and J ends lost 5 bases and 7 bases, in that order; junction bases with no gene match: 8. The CDR3 runs 15 residues. The CDR3 here is CASSHAGTGGNTQYF. The CDR3 nucleotides read TGTGCCAGCAGCCACGCGGGGACAGGGGGGAATACGCAGTATTTT. Complete variable domain (other parts from reference TRBV7-9 and TRBJ2-3): DTGVSQNPRHKITKRGQNVTFRCDPISEHNRLYWYRQTLGQGPEFLTYFQNEAQLEKSRLLSDRFSAERPKGSFSTLEIQRTEQGDSAMYLCASSHAGTGGNTQYFGPGTRLTVL.

This clone was seen more than once but under ten times. The chain uses TRBV30 and TRBJ2-7; D remains unclear. Germline V gene lookup returns CDR1 GTSNPN and CDR2 SVGIG (reference sequence). The length of the CDR3 is 10 residues. Between the trimmed V and J ends, which lost 5 bases and 3 bases, there was a span of 5 bases. The CDR3 DNA is TGTGCCTGGGGGCACTACGAGCAGTACTTC. This gives the protein CAWGHYEQYF.

This clone was detected only a few times. V gene TRBV29-1 combines with J gene TRBJ2-3, with 7 bases that match TRBD1. CDR1 and CDR2 from the germline V gene are SQVTM and ANQGSEA. The CDR3 runs 13 residues. Trimming took 7 bases from V and 4 from J; bases not matched to a gene: 8. The CDR3 spells CSAVRQGPDTQYF. The CDR3 DNA follows: TGCAGCGCCGTGAGACAGGGTCCAGATACGCAGTATTTT.

The chain recombines TRBV5-4 with TRBJ2-3; 11 positions match TRBD1. The CDR3 has 16 residues. V lost 4 bases to trimming and J lost 3 bases; unmatched junction nucleotides: 7. CDR1 and CDR2 (germline): SGHNT, YYREEE (reference sequence). CDR3 sequence reads: CASSPRTGGVTDTQYF. As DNA, the CDR3 is TGTGCCAGCAGCCCACGGACAGGGGGCGTGACAGATACGCAGTATTTT. Full variable domain (outside the CDR3, taken from reference TRBV5-4 and TRBJ2-3): ETGVTQSPTHLIKTRGQQVTLRCSSQSGHNTVSWYQQALGQGPQFIFQYYREEENGRGNFPPRFSGLQFPNYSSELNVNALELDDSALYLCASSPRTGGVTDTQYFGPGTRLTVL.